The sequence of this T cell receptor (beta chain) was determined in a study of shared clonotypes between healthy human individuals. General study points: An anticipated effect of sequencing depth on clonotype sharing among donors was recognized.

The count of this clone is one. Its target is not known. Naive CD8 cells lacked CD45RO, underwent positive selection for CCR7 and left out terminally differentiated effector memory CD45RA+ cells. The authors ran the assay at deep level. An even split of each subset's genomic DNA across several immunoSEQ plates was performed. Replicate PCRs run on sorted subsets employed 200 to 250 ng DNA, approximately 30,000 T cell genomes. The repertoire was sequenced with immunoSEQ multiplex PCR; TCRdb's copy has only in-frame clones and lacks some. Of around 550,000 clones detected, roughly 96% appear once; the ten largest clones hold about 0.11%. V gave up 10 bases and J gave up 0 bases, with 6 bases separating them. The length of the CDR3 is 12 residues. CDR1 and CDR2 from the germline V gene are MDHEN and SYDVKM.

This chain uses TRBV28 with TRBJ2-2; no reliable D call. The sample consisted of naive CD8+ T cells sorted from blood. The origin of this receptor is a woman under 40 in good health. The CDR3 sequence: CAIAPNTGELFF. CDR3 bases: TGTGCCATAGCACCGAACACCGGGGAGCTGTTTTTT.